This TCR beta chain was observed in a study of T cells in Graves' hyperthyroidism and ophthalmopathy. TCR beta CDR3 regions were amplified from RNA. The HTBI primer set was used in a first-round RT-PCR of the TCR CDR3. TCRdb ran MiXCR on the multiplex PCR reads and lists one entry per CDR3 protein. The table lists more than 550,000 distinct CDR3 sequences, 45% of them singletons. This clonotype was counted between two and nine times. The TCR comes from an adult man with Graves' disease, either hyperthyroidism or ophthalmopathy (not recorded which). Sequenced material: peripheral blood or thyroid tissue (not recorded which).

As DNA, the CDR3 is TGTGCCAGCAGTTCTTTTGTAGGGCGAGACACTGAAGCTTTCTTT. Translating gives CASSSFVGRDTEAFF. V gene TRBV12-3 or TRBV12-4 combines with J gene TRBJ1-1, with unresolved D. The length of the CDR3 is 15 residues. V shed 4 bases and J shed 3 bases, with 15 bases lying between them.